The entry below gives a single T cell receptor (beta chain) sequence along with its context. From the PCR reads, TCRdb re-called clones with MiXCR. The sample records about 38,000 clones, around 47% being singletons. No patient received treatment before thyroid surgery. Per germline, CDR1 GTSNPN and CDR2 SVGIG (reference sequence). The V and J ends lost 5 bases and 7 bases respectively, with 18 bases between them. This CDR3 is built from 14 residues. The sample originates from a study of metastatic and nonmetastatic thyroid tumors. The sequence was collected from a male donor with papillary thyroid cancer or a benign thyroid nodule (not recorded which). Some clones in this sample may be carry-over from other donors' samples. The V gene is TRBV30, the J gene TRBJ2-1; D is possibly TRBD1 (7 bases). The sequenced sample consisted of tumor tissue. This CDR3 is CAWAGTVEGNEQFF. DNA of the CDR3: TGTGCCTGGGCCGGGACAGTGGAGGGGAATGAGCAGTTCTTC.